Here is one T cell receptor (beta chain) with its context. Its antigen is as yet unknown. A single record per CDR3 protein comes from TCRdb applying MiXCR to the 5' RACE reads. The data hold tens of thousands of distinct CDR3 sequences, with around 15% observed a single time. This sample is drawn from a study of T-cell memory formation after mild COVID-19. Findings and caveats of the study: Certain responding clones were present in pre-infection memory, suggesting participation of cross-reactive memory. There was a balanced CD4/CD8 profile in clones contracting day 15 to 85, and later expanders leaned CD4+. Chiefly within CM and EM were the contracting CD4+ clones; CD8+ ones were within EMRA.

The CDR3 extends over 13 amino acids. Per germline, CDR1 SGHVS and CDR2 FNYEAQ. Trimming cost V 1 base and J 4 bases, with 8 bases left between them. This TCR derives from an adult woman who had mild COVID-19 (a few samples of this study predate the infection). Cell type and time point are not known. The specimen sequenced was PBMCs or a T cell subset sorted from them (not recorded which). The genes are TRBV7-6 and TRBJ2-7; D call uncertain. This chain's CDR3 is CASSLEAGYEQYF. DNA of the CDR3: TGTGCCAGCAGCTTAGAGGCTGGTTACGAGCAGTACTTC.